This TCR beta chain was identified during a study of Graves' ophthalmopathy and Graves' hyperthyroidism. Scientists amplified the TCR beta CDR3 regions from RNA transcripts. The workflow started with a first-round RT-PCR run with HTBI primers and then moved on to a second-round multiplex PCR. TCRdb called the multiplex PCR reads again in MiXCR, with one record for every CDR3 protein. The sample holds 450,000 or so distinct CDR3 sequences; 13% to 15% are singletons and the top ten take approximately 9.8%. This clonotype was seen only a few times. This CDR3 is built from 16 residues. Trimming at V came to 7 bases and at J to 6 bases, leaving 12 bases not matched to a gene. CDR1 and CDR2 from the germline V gene are MNHNS and SASEGT.

The V gene is TRBV6-1, the J gene TRBJ1-5, with 10 bases identical to TRBD1. The clonotype was recovered from a woman between 25 and 40 years old with Graves' ophthalmopathy. Material for sequencing was blood. The CDR3 DNA sequence: TGTGCCAGCATCGCCGGGACAGGGGATAATTTTCAGCCCCAGCATTTT. The encoded protein is CASIAGTGDNFQPQHF.